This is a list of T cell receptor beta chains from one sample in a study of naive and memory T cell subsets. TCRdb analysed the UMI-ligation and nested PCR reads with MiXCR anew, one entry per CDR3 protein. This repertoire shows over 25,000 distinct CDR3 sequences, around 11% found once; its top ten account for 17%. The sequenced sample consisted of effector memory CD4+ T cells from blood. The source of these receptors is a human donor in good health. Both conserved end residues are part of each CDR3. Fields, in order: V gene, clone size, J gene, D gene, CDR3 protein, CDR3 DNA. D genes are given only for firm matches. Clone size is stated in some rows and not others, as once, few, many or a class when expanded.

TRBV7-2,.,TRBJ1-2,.,CASSLDREGYTF,TGTGCCAGCAGCTTAGACAGGGAGGGCTACACCTTC
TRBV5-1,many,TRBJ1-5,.,CASSLGGSNQPQHF,TGCGCCAGCAGCTTGGGAGGTAGCAATCAGCCCCAGCATTTT
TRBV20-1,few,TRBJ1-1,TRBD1,CSANEGAGSTEAFF,TGCAGTGCTAACGAGGGGGCTGGGAGCACTGAAGCTTTCTTT
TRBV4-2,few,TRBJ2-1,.,CASSQDLTLPNNEQFF,TGTGCCAGCAGCCAAGATCTGACGCTCCCTAACAATGAGCAGTTCTTC
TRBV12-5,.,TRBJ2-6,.,CASGLAQSDLSPLSGANVLTF,TGTGCTAGTGGTTTGGCCCAATCTGACCTCTCCCCACTCTCTGGGGCCAACGTCCTGACTTTC
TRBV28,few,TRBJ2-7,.,CASALAPYEQYF,TGTGCCAGCGCCCTGGCACCCTACGAGCAGTACTTC
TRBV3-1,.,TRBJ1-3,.,CASSHRRSENTIYF,TGTGCCAGCAGCCACAGGAGGTCGGAAAACACCATATATTTT
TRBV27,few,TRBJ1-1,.,CASSQGRVMNTEAFF,TGTGCCAGCAGCCAGGGTAGGGTCATGAACACTGAAGCTTTCTTT
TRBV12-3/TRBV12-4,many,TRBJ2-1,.,CASSRRDEQFF,TGTGCCAGCAGCAGAAGAGATGAGCAGTTCTTC
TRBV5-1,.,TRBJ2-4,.,CASSSSGTTLAKNIQYF,TGCGCCAGCAGCTCTTCGGGGACAACCCTAGCCAAAAACATTCAGTACTTC
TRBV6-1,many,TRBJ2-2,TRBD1,CASRRGQPANTGELFF,TGTGCCAGCAGGAGGGGACAGCCAGCGAACACCGGGGAGCTGTTTTTT
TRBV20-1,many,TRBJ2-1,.,CSAGPPRGRYNEQFF,TGCAGTGCTGGTCCCCCTAGGGGGAGATACAATGAGCAGTTCTTC
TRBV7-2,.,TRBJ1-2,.,CASQRDPQNYGYTF,TGTGCCAGCCAGAGGGACCCGCAGAACTATGGCTACACCTTC
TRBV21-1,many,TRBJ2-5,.,CASSKEDTLQETQYF,TGTGCCAGCAGCAAAGAGGACACCCTCCAAGAGACCCAGTACTTC
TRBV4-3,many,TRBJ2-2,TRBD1,CASSQASTGGVGELFF,TGCGCCAGCAGCCAAGCCTCCACAGGGGGCGTCGGGGAGCTGTTTTTT
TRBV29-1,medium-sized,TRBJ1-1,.,CSVGAKVVNTEAFF,TGCAGCGTTGGTGCGAAGGTGGTGAACACTGAAGCTTTCTTT
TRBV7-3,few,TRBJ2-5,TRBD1,CASSLDRGETQYF,TGTGCCAGCAGCTTGGACAGGGGTGAGACCCAGTACTTC